This TCR beta chain was documented in a study of human T cells and chemical hapten exposure. Study information: The patients, most of them female, presented with alopecia areata, totalis or universalis.

V shed 4 bases, J shed 2 bases, and the junction held 2 bases outside the gene matches. From germline, CDR1 is MNHEY and CDR2 SMNVEV (reference sequence). The CDR3 spans 14 residues. Findings and limits, study-wide: TCRs above 1 in 1000 frequency stayed constant with DPC sensitization.

Time point denoted: pre-sensitization, week 0. Treatment noted: therapeutic diphenylcyclopropenone sensitization with weekly scalp DPC. Individual cDNA molecules each carried unique molecular identifiers attached by the library. TCRdb re-analysed the RACE reads in MiXCR, keeping a single row per CDR3 protein. The table shows about 380,000 distinct CDR3 sequences, with 5.1% occurring only once. This clonotype was seen many times. What it binds is unknown. The TCR originated in a woman between 50 and 59 years old with alopecia areata. Some clones in this sample may be carry-over from other donors' samples. This specimen was whole blood, taken in connection with sensitization to the hapten diphenylcyclopropenone (DPC). The V and J genes are TRBV27 and TRBJ1-5; 7 bases line up with TRBD1. The CDR3: CASSYGTGNQPQHF. CDR3 bases: TGTGCCAGCAGTTATGGGACAGGCAATCAGCCCCAGCATTTT.